This TCR beta chain was obtained from a study of shared clonotypes between healthy human individuals (dated by TCRdb to between 2020 and 2021). Background for the entire study: A few men and a couple of women, aged 18 to 49 years, made up the cohort. Per donor, three plates each were used for CD4 naive and CD4 memory, two for CD8 naive, and one for CD8 memory. To estimate repertoire size and how much clonotypes are shared between individuals, the study performed deep sequencing of blood TCR repertoires from roughly five healthy adults. Libraries were prepared and TCR repertoires were sequenced by different laboratories using diverse techniques, in order to increase sequencing depth and limit assay-specific biases. Per donor, leukapheresis produced somewhere between about 0.94 and 8.9 billion PBMCs.

Summary of the overall study and its limitations: The genetic and exposure-history diversity represented was limited by the small number of donors. When several donors were compared, the shared fraction of clonotypes was about 5% for naive CD4, approximately 3.5% for naive CD8, 2.3% for memory CD4, and about 0.36% for memory CD8. Only blood was sampled, and tissue TCR repertoires likely differ from those in blood. Clonotypes shared by all four sorted-subset donors showed higher generation probabilities than non-shared clonotypes. Incomplete sequencing was indicated by rarefaction of sorted-subset datasets, despite the large sequencing depth. Based on pairwise subsampling, the degree of clonotype sharing among donors was expected to be affected by sequencing depth. Naive subsets generally had larger estimated clonotype richness than memory subsets.

Donors were healthy HIV-negative adults with no recently reported acute infections or vaccinations. Every donor was a Caucasian adult living in Nashville, Tennessee, USA. CD4+ T cells were enriched by magnetic negative selection; naive cells were then positively selected on CD45RA, and the negative fraction formed the memory subset. After blood collection by leukapheresis, PBMCs were isolated using Ficoll-Histopaque density gradient centrifugation and then cryopreserved in the vapor phase of liquid nitrogen. Analytical flow cytometry was used to check the purity and quantity of each magnetically sorted T cell population. Each sorted fraction had its genomic DNA isolated and then quantified by UV absorbance on a Nanodrop 2000c. A word on this clone: The antigen it recognizes is unknown. Base qualities are not at hand, and no much larger clone is one base apart. Other DNA variants within this sample encode the same CDR3.

Relative to germline, V is missing 3 bases and J is missing 7 bases, with 4 bases of the junction outside any gene match. The CDR3 spans 16 residues, from the cysteine through the phenylalanine. Here the CDR3 DNA is all that survives: 48 bases in frame from base 1. From a lookup of the germline V gene, CDR1 and CDR2 are MGHDK and SYGVNS. TCR CDR3 regions were amplified from genomic DNA by multiplex PCR using the deep immunoSEQ assay. Extracted genomic DNA from each cell subset was spread evenly across all wells of several immunoSEQ 96-well plates, with each plate serving as a replicate. For sorted subsets, roughly 200 ng of genomic DNA, equivalent to 25,000 to 35,000 T cell genomes, went into each replicate PCR. Purified libraries were measured with a Qubit 3.0 fluorometer, size-checked on a Bioanalyzer 2100, and measured again with the KAPA Library Quantification kit. Every immunoSEQ 96-well plate was sequenced on a separate single-read 150-cycle Illumina NextSeq 550 flow cell. In the source study's methods: Because only junctional sequences without quality scores were contained in the immunoSEQ output, filtering matching that applied to full-length reads could not be performed. Sequences were annotated with PyIR, a Python wrapper for IgBLAST v1.9, using IMGT germline references to assign V/J genes and CDR3. Reads were filtered out if the reads had weak V/J assignments (E-value above 1e-6), no CDR3, stop codons, out-of-frame junctions, or ambiguous translated residues. V3J clonotypes were defined as sequences sharing the same inferred V gene, J gene, and CDR3 amino acid sequence. To compute the percentage overlap between repertoires, the number of shared unique clonotypes was divided by the size of the smaller repertoire. Three approaches were used to assess repertoire richness: RTK rarefaction, the Chao1 estimator, and Recon v2.1 estimates of unobserved clonotypes. Generation probabilities for all TCRbeta clonotypes obtained by the gDNA method from a few donors were computed using OLGA. In its TCRdb copy, this immuneACCESS table keeps in-frame sequences only and misses some clones. Where compared with another copy, unresolved V genes explain less than half of these, and the others have no known cause. V and J calls and clone size come straight from that table; D and trimming were deduced from the DNA. For this sample there are roughly 1,100,000 clones; about three quarters appear just once. The top ten clones comprise roughly 1.4% of the sample.

This TCR derives from a man between 18 and 29 years old in good health. The chain was built from TRBV25-1 and TRBJ2-1, with TRBD2 identical over 15 junction bases. Sample: memory CD4+ T cells sorted from blood. Per the publication, the cell subset or site label means: CD45RA-negative fraction. CDR3 sequence: CASSEGTSGRLNEQFF. The nucleotides read TGTGCCAGCAGTGAGGGGACTAGCGGGAGGCTTAATGAGCAGTTCTTC.